The 26 T cell receptor beta chains given below trace back to one sample, sequenced in a study of blood T cell repertoires in COVID-19. The protocol was immunoSEQ multiplex PCR, while the TCRdb copy is restricted to in-frame clones and leaves out a portion. The table has tens of thousands of clones, 75% to 90% seen once. Sample: peripheral blood. The source of these receptors is a human donor in a cohort sampled during active COVID-19.

J is TRBJ2-6 and V is TRBV5-1, with D perhaps matching TRBD2 (6 bases). V dropped 2 bases and J dropped 1 base, with 7 bases sitting between them. Germline values: CDR1 SGHRS, CDR2 YFSETQ. This CDR3 is built from 15 residues. The CDR3 DNA sequence: TGCGCCAGCAGCTTTGGGGGGTCTGGGGCCAACGTCCTGACTTTC. Protein sequence: CASSFGGSGANVLTF.

This clone is medium-sized. The chain combines TRBV19 with TRBJ2-1; weak D call: TRBD2 (6 bases). The CDR3 is made up of 14 amino acids. The V end was cut by 3 bases, the J end by 12 bases, with 18 bases between. Germline lookup yields CDR1 LNHDA and CDR2 SQIVND (reference sequence). Written as DNA, the CDR3 is TGTGCCAGTAGTATTTCAGTTGGGGGGAGCTGGCAGTTCTTC. Protein product: CASSISVGGSWQFF.

The CDR3 region is CASSSEYRETQYF. The CDR3 DNA reads TGCGCCAGCAGCTCCGAGTACCGGGAGACCCAGTACTTC. The V call is TRBV5-1, the J call TRBJ2-5; D remains ambiguous. V was pared by 3 bases and J by 5 bases, with 11 bases between. This CDR3 contains 13 residues. Germline CDR1 SGHRS, CDR2 YFSETQ.

The rearrangement uses TRBV6-1 and TRBJ2-6; 14 bases are a match to TRBD2. The CDR3 consists of 19 residues. Germline V gives CDR1 MNHNS, CDR2 SASEGT. The junction had 5 bases not matched to a gene; V was cut back by 0 bases and J by 4 bases. CDR3 residues: CASSEAMTSGGAGANVLTF. The CDR3, as DNA: TGTGCCAGCAGTGAAGCGATGACTAGCGGGGGGGCCGGGGCCAACGTCCTGACTTTC.

The gene calls are TRBV29-1 and TRBJ1-5; a weak D match, TRBD1 (5 bases). Germline V gives CDR1 SQVTM, CDR2 ANQGSEA. CDR3 length: 14 amino acids. V was clipped by 8 bases and J by 0 bases, with 14 bases between them. In DNA form, the CDR3 reads TGCAGCCTACGAAACAGGAATAGCAATCAGCCCCAGCATTTT. Residues: CSLRNRNSNQPQHF.

V gene TRBV28 combines with J gene TRBJ1-5; D gene ambiguous. Trimming removed 6 bases at V and 4 bases at J, with 4 bases between. This CDR3 region has 11 residues. CDR1 is MDHEN and CDR2 is SYDVKM in the germline V gene. The CDR3 here is CASRANQPQHF. The DNA for the CDR3 is TGTGCCAGCAGGGCAAATCAGCCCCAGCATTTT.

V usage is TRBV3-1 (or the pseudogene TRBV3-2) and J usage is TRBJ1-6; no clear D. The CDR3 totals 16 residues. Germline loops: CDR1 LGHDT, CDR2 YNNKEL (reference sequence). The V end was cut by 0 bases, the J end by 10 bases, with 16 bases between. The CDR3 is CASSQELGSLVSPLHF. CDR3 DNA sequence: TGTGCCAGCAGCCAAGAATTGGGCAGTCTTGTATCACCCCTCCACTTT.

The chain joins TRBV19 to TRBJ1-1; possible D gene TRBD1, 5 bases. The CDR3 loop spans 13 amino acids. The germline CDR1 and CDR2 sequences are LNHDA and SQIVND (reference sequence). V lost 3 bases and J lost 1, with 6 bases in between. The CDR3 region has the DNA TGTGCCAGTAGTATTCAGGGGAACACTGAAGCTTTCTTT. This translates into CASSIQGNTEAFF.

With respect to this clone: The same CDR3 can be traced to other DNA sequences in this sample. The CDR3 loop is CASSPGTGKYEQYF. CDR3 DNA: TGTGCCAGCAGTCCAGGGACAGGGAAGTACGAGCAGTACTTC. The chain is built from TRBV6-5 and TRBJ2-7; TRBD1 matches at 9 bases. J was trimmed by 4 bases and V by 5 bases; bases with no gene match: 6. Looked up from germline, CDR1 is MNHEY and CDR2 is SVGAGI. This CDR3 region has 14 residues.

This clone was seen once. The rearrangement uses TRBV3-1 (or the pseudogene TRBV3-2) and TRBJ2-2; TRBD2 matches at 11 bases. Trimming took 4 bases from V and 3 from J; bases not matched to a gene: 1. The CDR3 loop spans 15 amino acids. Germline lookup yields CDR1 LGHDT and CDR2 YNNKEL (reference sequence). CDR3 in amino acids: CASSPGLADTGELFF. DNA for the CDR3: TGTGCCAGCAGCCCGGGACTAGCGGACACCGGGGAGCTGTTTTTT.

This chain uses TRBV6-2 or TRBV6-3 with TRBJ2-3; 8 bases align to TRBD2. The CDR3 spans 17 residues. The J segment lost 5 bases and the V segment lost 2 bases, leaving 12 bases of the junction unmatched. CDR1 is MNHEY, CDR2 SVGEGT, per germline. CDR3 sequence reads: CASSYGLEGSGGDTQYF. DNA for the CDR3: TGTGCCAGCAGTTACGGCCTGGAGGGCAGCGGGGGAGATACGCAGTATTTT.

The chain joins TRBV29-1 to TRBJ2-5; TRBD1 might be the D (5 bases). Looked up from germline, CDR1 is SQVTM and CDR2 is ANQGSEA. The CDR3 is 12 residues long. V shed 4 bases and J shed 2 bases, with 8 bases lying between them. CDR3 sequence: CSVGRAQETQYF. The CDR3 DNA reads as TGCAGCGTTGGCAGGGCTCAAGAGACCCAGTACTTC.

V gene TRBV6-2 or TRBV6-3 combines with J gene TRBJ2-1; 9 bases are a match to TRBD2. CDR1 is MNHEY, CDR2 SVGEGT, per germline. The CDR3 consists of 16 residues. Germline trimming cut 0 bases from V and 9 bases from J; bases unmatched to any gene: 9. The CDR3 nucleotides read TGTGCCAGCAGTTACTCCGGCGGGGGGGCATGGGCTGAGCAGTTCTTC. Protein product: CASSYSGGGAWAEQFF.

The CDR3: CASSPPTSGGYNEQFF. DNA for the CDR3: TGTGCCAGCAGCCCCCCGACTAGCGGGGGCTACAATGAGCAGTTCTTC. The rearrangement joins TRBV5-4 to TRBJ2-1; 12 bases map to TRBD2. This CDR3 spans 16 amino acids. In germline, CDR1 is SGHNT, CDR2 YYREEE (reference sequence). V was clipped by 4 bases and J by 3 bases; unmatched bases: 5.

The chain uses TRBV9 and TRBJ2-2; TRBD1 is a possible D gene (5 bases). V lost 0 bases, J lost 7 bases, and 16 bases lay in between. The CDR3 length is 16 residues. Germline V gives CDR1 SGDLS, CDR2 YYNGEE. CDR3 sequence: CASSVVRAGQGGELFF. The CDR3 bases are TGTGCCAGCAGCGTAGTCAGGGCAGGGCAAGGCGGGGAGCTGTTTTTT.

The sample holds one count of this clone. V usage is TRBV5-1 and J usage is TRBJ2-7; the match to TRBD1 covers 8 bases. J was trimmed by 9 bases and V by 4 bases; bases with no gene match: 9. The germline gives CDR1 SGHRS, CDR2 YFSETQ. This CDR3 has 13 amino acids. The CDR3 protein is CASSHGTGWGQYF. CDR3 coding DNA: TGCGCCAGCAGCCACGGGACAGGTTGGGGGCAGTACTTC.

The chain is built from TRBV12-3 or TRBV12-4 and TRBJ1-4, with D perhaps matching TRBD1 (5 bases). V was clipped by 3 bases and J by 8 bases, with 10 bases between them. This CDR3 region has 13 residues. CDR3 nucleotide sequence: TGTGCCAGCAGTTTCCAGGGTGGGGAAAAACTGTTTTTT. It yields the protein CASSFQGGEKLFF.

This chain connects TRBV3-1 (or the pseudogene TRBV3-2) to TRBJ2-3; possible D gene TRBD2, 7 bases. Trimming took off 0 bases at V and 3 bases at J, with 13 bases between the two ends. The CDR3 has 16 amino acids. CDR1 and CDR2 (germline): LGHDT, YNNKEL (reference sequence). The CDR3 is CASSQDGGGRTDTQYF. The DNA for the CDR3 is TGTGCCAGCAGCCAAGATGGGGGGGGCCGGACAGATACGCAGTATTTT.

The J gene is TRBJ2-1, the V gene TRBV6-5; D unresolved. The V gene's germline CDR1 is MNHEY and CDR2 SVGAGI. The V and J ends lost 6 bases and 1 base respectively, with 13 bases between them. CDR3 length: 15 residues. CDR3 coding DNA: TGTGCCAGCAGCGCCACCAGAGGTTCCTACAATGAGCAGTTCTTC. Translation: CASSATRGSYNEQFF.

This chain connects TRBV5-4 to TRBJ1-6; TRBD1 aligns across 8 bases. This CDR3 comprises 15 residues. Trimming removed 4 bases from V and 10 bases from J; junction bases left unmatched: 10. CDR1 SGHNT and CDR2 YYREEE come from the germline V gene (reference sequence). The CDR3 reads CASSDGQGMVSPLHF. The CDR3 nucleotides read TGTGCCAGCAGCGATGGACAGGGCATGGTATCACCCCTCCACTTT.

CDR3 DNA: TGTGCCAGCAGTCACAGGGTAGGGGAGCAGTACTTC. Its protein product is CASSHRVGEQYF. V gene TRBV12-3 or TRBV12-4 combines with J gene TRBJ2-7; the D gene is possibly TRBD1 (6 bases). The CDR3 loop spans 12 amino acids. The V gene lost 5 bases and the J gene lost 7 bases, with 12 bases spanning the gap.

CDR3 sequence (DNA): TGTGCCAGCCGAGACAGCCGTCTGAACACCGGGGAGCTGTTTTTT. Translation: CASRDSRLNTGELFF. The V call is TRBV27, the J call TRBJ2-2, with a weak D call TRBD1 (5 bases). Between the trimmed V and J ends, which lost 8 bases and 1 base, there was a span of 14 bases. CDR1 and CDR2 (germline): MNHEY, SMNVEV (reference sequence). There are 15 residues in the CDR3.

J is TRBJ1-2 and V is TRBV6-5; D gene uncertain. The CDR3 totals 12 residues. V lost 5 bases and J lost 8, with 12 bases in between. Germline lookup yields CDR1 MNHEY and CDR2 SVGAGI. CDR3 sequence (DNA): TGTGCCAGCAGTCTACCGGCGGGAGGCTACACCTTC. Residues: CASSLPAGGYTF.

The chain combines TRBV5-4 with TRBJ2-2; TRBD1 matches at 7 bases. CDR1 is SGHNT and CDR2 is YYREEE in the germline V gene (reference sequence). This CDR3 comprises 15 residues. After removal of 0 bases from V and 5 bases from J, the junction contained 4 bases not matched to a gene. CDR3 sequence: CASSLETGSTGELFF. In nucleotides, the CDR3 is TGTGCCAGCAGCTTGGAGACAGGGAGTACCGGGGAGCTGTTTTTT.

This chain links TRBV5-5 with TRBJ2-3, with 8 positions matching TRBD2. The CDR3 sequence is 16 residues long. The J segment lost 0 bases and the V segment lost 3 bases, leaving 6 bases of the junction unmatched. The germline CDR1 and CDR2 sequences are SGHKS and YYEKEE (reference sequence). The CDR3 nucleotides are TGTGCCAGCAGCTCAGCCGTAGCGGGGAGCACAGATACGCAGTATTTT. Protein sequence: CASSSAVAGSTDTQYF.

This chain links TRBV2 with TRBJ1-4; 7 nucleotides agree with TRBD1. With V trimmed by 7 bases and J by 2 bases, 13 bases remained unmatched. In germline, CDR1 is SNHLY, CDR2 FYNNEI. The CDR3 has 17 amino acids. This chain's CDR3 is CASKLRTGRRTNEKLFF. CDR3 DNA: TGTGCCAGCAAATTGAGGACAGGCCGGCGGACTAATGAAAAACTGTTTTTT.